This entry is about one TCR beta chain. The antigen is not known. Donation came from healthy HIV-negative adults that had no recent acute infections or vaccinations. These data originate in a study of shared clonotypes between healthy human individuals. The CDR3 loop spans 14 amino acids. Germline-derived CDR1 and CDR2 are MGHDK and SYGVNS. Trimming took 7 bases from V and 2 from J, leaving 13 bases between them. Only in-frame clones appear in the TCRdb table, and some are missing; sequencing was by immunoSEQ multiplex PCR. The data contain approximately 2,000,000 clones, roughly 92% of them singletons. Study-wide results and limits: Investigators expected sequencing depth to affect clonotype sharing among donors. Some naive CD4 clonotypes, around 4.7%, turned up in common across several donors. Non-shared clonotypes were found to have lower generation probabilities than the clonotypes that were shared by all four of the sorted-subset donors.

This sequence joins TRBV25-1 and TRBJ2-3; tentatively, D is TRBD2 (6 bases). The clonotype comes from a man aged 18 to 29 in good health. Some clones in this sample may be carry-over from other donors' samples. The sample consisted of naive CD4+ T cells from PBMCs. Regarding subset: CD45RA+ positively selected. CDR3 protein: CASNAGHSTDTQYF. The CDR3 region has the DNA TGTGCCAGCAATGCGGGGCACTCCACAGATACGCAGTATTTT. The full variable domain, rest sourced from reference TRBV25-1 and TRBJ2-3, is EADIYQTPRYLVIGTGKKITLECSQTMGHDKMYWYQQDPGMELHLIHYSYGVNSTEKGDLSSESTVSRIRTEHFPLTLESARPSHTSQYLCASNAGHSTDTQYFGPGTRLTVL.